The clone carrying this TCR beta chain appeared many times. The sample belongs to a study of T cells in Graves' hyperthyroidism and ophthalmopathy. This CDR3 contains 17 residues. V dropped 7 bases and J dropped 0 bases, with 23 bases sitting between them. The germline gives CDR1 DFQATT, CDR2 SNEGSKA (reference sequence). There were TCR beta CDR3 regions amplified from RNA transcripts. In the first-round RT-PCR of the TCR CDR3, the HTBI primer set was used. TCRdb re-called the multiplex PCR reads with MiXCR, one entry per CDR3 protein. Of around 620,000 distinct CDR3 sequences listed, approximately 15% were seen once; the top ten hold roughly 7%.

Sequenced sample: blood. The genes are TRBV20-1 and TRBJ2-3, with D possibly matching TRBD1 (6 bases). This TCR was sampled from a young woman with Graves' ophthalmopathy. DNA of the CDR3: TGCAGTGTCAAGGGGGTACTCTGGGGGCCCAGCACAGATACGCAGTATTTT. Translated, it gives CSVKGVLWGPSTDTQYF.